This paragraph reports one TCR beta chain. The data derive from a study of radiotherapy plus CTLA-4 blockade in lung cancer. The table came from immunoSEQ multiplex PCR; TCRdb's copy has only in-frame clones and leaves some out. The sample includes about 82,000 clones, about two thirds of them seen just once. Source: peripheral blood, taken from a patient treated with radiotherapy plus ipilimumab. This TCR derives from a human donor with non-small cell lung cancer that progressed on radiotherapy plus ipilimumab.

The CDR3 DNA follows: TGTGCCAGCAGTGGGACACTAGCGGGGCTCACAGATACGCAGTATTTT. Encoded protein: CASSGTLAGLTDTQYF. The V call is TRBV6-1, the J call TRBJ2-3; 10 positions match TRBD2. The germline gives CDR1 MNHNS, CDR2 SASEGT. This CDR3 is built from 16 residues. V trimming: 4 bases; J trimming: 2 bases; junction bases outside the gene matches: 6.